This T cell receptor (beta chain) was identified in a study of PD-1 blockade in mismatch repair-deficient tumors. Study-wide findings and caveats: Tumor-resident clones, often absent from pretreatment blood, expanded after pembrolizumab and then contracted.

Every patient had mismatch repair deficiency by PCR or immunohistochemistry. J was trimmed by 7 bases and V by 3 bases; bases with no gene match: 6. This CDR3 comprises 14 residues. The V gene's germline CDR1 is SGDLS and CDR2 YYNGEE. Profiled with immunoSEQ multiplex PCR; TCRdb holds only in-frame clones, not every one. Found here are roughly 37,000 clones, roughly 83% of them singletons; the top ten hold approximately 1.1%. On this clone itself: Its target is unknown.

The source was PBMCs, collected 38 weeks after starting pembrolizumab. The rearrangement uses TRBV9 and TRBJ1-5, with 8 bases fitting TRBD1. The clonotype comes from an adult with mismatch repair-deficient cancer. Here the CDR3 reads CASSAGTGGQPQHF. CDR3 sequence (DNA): TGTGCCAGCAGCGCCGGGACAGGAGGGCAGCCCCAGCATTTT.